Sequencing of this T cell receptor (beta chain) was carried out in a study of sequential checkpoint blockade in melanoma. Across the study: After both sequences, patients received maintenance nivolumab.

Some clones are missing from TCRdb's copy, which holds only in-frame ones; the method was immunoSEQ multiplex PCR. In the table there are approximately 14,000 clones, about 78% of which are singletons. CDR1 SGHRS and CDR2 YFSETQ come from the germline V gene. The CDR3 is 15 amino acids. The V segment lost 2 bases and the J segment 4 bases; nucleotides outside the gene matches: 8. Treatment noted: randomized to nivolumab then ipilimumab (arm A) or the reverse (arm B). No patient had prior DNA-damaging chemotherapy. Sorted cells were live CD3+CD8+, lacking CD19 and CD56, from PBMCs. This TCR came from a human donor with melanoma. The chain employs TRBV5-1 and TRBJ2-7, with 8 bases that match TRBD1. Material: CD8+ T cells sorted from blood (inferred from file names), obtained from a patient given nivolumab and ipilimumab in sequence. This chain's CDR3 is CASSFYQGAGYEQYF. The DNA of the CDR3 is TGCGCCAGCAGCTTTTACCAGGGGGCGGGTTACGAGCAGTACTTC.